Sequencing of this TCR beta chain was carried out in a study of T-cell memory formation after mild COVID-19 (dated by TCRdb to about 2021). The study in broad terms: TCR sequence clusters from the two donors were found to be largely donor specific. The cohort comprised two young, previously healthy adult volunteers, one female and one male. Longitudinal TCRalpha and TCRbeta repertoire sequencing tracked T-cell clones expanding and contracting after mild COVID-19 in a couple of donors. Points the paper makes about the study in general: Contracting CD4+ clones were located mainly in the CM and EM memory subsets, whereas CD8+ clones were found to be enriched in EMRA. SARS-CoV-2 specificity was not confirmed for the second-wave clones peaking on day 37. Only a couple of mild cases were covered by the study, and larger cohorts that include severe cases with pre-infection samples were considered necessary. Some responding clones were detected in pre-infection memory, which suggested that pre-existing cross-reactive memory T cells had joined the SARS-CoV-2 response. Clones that contracted from day 15 to 85 showed balanced CD4/CD8 phenotypes, whereas a second wave of clones that expanded from day 15 to 37 leaned towards CD4+.

The sample was run on an Illumina NovaSeq 6000. cDNA libraries for TCRalpha and TCRbeta were prepared by 5'RACE using constant-segment primers, with sample barcodes and unique molecular identifiers added. Trizol reagent was used to extract RNA from every sample. Amplification of the libraries took two PCR steps, and the second step added a second sample barcode plus Illumina TruSeq adapters. Sequencing of the libraries was done on an Illumina NovaSeq, producing 2 x 150 bp paired-end reads. In the original analysis: With migec v1.2.7, reads were demultiplexed and then collapsed into UMI-guided consensus sequences. Using mixcr v2.1.11, the UMI consensuses were aligned to TRA and TRB V and J templates and assembled into clonotypes. A clonotype was counted as expanded or contracted only when both edgeR and NoisET called the clonotype significant, with the noise models trained on biological replicates. edgeR calls used a false discovery rate-adjusted p below 0.01 and a log2 fold-change threshold of 1. PCA with hierarchical clustering of max-normalized trajectories of the 1000 most abundant clonotypes was used as exploratory dynamics analysis. Each responding clone was given a CD4 or CD8 phenotype based on the CD4+ and CD8+ repertoires, which had been sequenced separately. The public reads were run again by TCRdb, first through fastp at Q25 and then through MiXCR, and only productive beta chains were kept. Merged by CDR3 protein, the rows form single entries marked with the most common genes and DNA. The V and J calls, along with clone size, are taken from TCRdb and not from the paper's own processing. Recorded for this sample are about 170,000 distinct CDR3 sequences; 10% to 15% of them occurred a single time. The leading ten clones occupy about 3.3% of the sample.

Ficoll-Paque density gradient centrifugation was used to isolate PBMCs. For this clonotype: Its target antigen remains unknown. Per-base qualities were not stored, and no clone one base away is much larger.

The germline V gene yields SGHTA for CDR1 and FQGNSA for CDR2. A distance of 10 bases separates the germline ends of V and J, which lose 5 bases and 0 bases respectively. There are 14 amino acids in the CDR3, from cysteine to phenylalanine inclusive. The CDR3 DNA has 42 bases and is translated from base 1. Sequencing was done on a sample of PBMCs or a T cell subset sorted from them (not recorded which). The chain employs TRBV7-2 and TRBJ1-2, with no D gene named confidently. This TCR derives from a man younger than 35 who had mild COVID-19 (a few samples of this study predate the infection). The sample titles of this study are shuffled in the database, so cell type and time point are left out; the donor was told from shared clones. The nucleotide sequence reads as follows: TGTGCCAGCAGCGATTACGGAGCTAACTATGGCTACACCTTC. This translates into CASSDYGANYGYTF.